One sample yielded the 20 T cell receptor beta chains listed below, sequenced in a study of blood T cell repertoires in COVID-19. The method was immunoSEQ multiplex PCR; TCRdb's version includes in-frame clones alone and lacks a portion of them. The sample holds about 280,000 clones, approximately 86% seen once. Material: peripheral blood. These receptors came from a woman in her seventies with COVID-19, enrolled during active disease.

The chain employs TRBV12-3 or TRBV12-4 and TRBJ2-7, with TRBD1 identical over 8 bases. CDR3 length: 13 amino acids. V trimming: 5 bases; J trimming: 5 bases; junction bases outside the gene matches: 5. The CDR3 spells CASSRTGWHEQYF. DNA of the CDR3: TGTGCCAGCAGTCGGACAGGGTGGCACGAGCAGTACTTC.

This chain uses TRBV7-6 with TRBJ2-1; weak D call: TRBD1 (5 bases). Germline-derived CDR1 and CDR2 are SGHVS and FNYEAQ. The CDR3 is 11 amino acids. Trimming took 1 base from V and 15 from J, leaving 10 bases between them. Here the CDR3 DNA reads TGTGCCAGCAGCTTAGAGGGGAAGACGTTCTTC. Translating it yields CASSLEGKTFF.

CDR3 DNA sequence: TGTGCCAGCAACCCGAGGAACACTGAAGCTTTCTTT. It is translated as CASNPRNTEAFF. The rearrangement uses TRBV2 and TRBJ1-1, with D unresolved. Looked up from germline, CDR1 is SNHLY and CDR2 is FYNNEI. Trimming took off 7 bases at V and 1 base at J, with 7 bases between the two ends. The CDR3 covers 12 residues.

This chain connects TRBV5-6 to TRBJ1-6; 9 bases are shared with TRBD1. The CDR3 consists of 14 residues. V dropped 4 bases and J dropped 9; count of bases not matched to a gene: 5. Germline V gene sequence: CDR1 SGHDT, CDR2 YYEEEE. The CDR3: CASSVTGGGSPLHF. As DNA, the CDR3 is TGTGCCAGCAGCGTGACAGGGGGAGGTTCACCCCTCCACTTT. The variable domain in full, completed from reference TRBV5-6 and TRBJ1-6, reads DAGVTQSPTHLIKTRGQQVTLRCSPKSGHDTVSWYQQALGQGPQFIFQYYEEEERQRGNFPDRFSGHQFPNYSSELNVNALLLGDSALYLCASSVTGGGSPLHFGNGTRLTVT.

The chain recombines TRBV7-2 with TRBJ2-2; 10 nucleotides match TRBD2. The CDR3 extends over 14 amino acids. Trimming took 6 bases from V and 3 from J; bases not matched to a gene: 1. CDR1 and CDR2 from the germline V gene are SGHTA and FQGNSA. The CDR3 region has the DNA TGTGCCAGCAGGCTAGCGGGGGACACCGGGGAGCTGTTTTTT. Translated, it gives CASRLAGDTGELFF.

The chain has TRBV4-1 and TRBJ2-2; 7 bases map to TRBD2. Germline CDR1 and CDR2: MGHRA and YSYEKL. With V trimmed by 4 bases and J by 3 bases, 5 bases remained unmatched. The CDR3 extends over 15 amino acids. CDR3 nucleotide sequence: TGCGCCAGCAGCCCACTAGCGTCCTACACCGGGGAGCTGTTTTTT. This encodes CASSPLASYTGELFF.

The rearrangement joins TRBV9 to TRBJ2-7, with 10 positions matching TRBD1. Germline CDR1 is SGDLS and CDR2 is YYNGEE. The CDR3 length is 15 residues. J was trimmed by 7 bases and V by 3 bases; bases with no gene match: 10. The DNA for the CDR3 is TGTGCCAGCAGCGGACGGGACAGGGGTGAGGGAGAGCAGTACTTC. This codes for CASSGRDRGEGEQYF. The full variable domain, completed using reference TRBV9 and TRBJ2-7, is DSGVTQTPKHLITATGQRVTLRCSPRSGDLSVYWYQQSLDQGLQFLIQYYNGEERAKGNILERFSAQQFPDLHSELNLSSLELGDSALYFCASSGRDRGEGEQYFGPGTRLTVT.

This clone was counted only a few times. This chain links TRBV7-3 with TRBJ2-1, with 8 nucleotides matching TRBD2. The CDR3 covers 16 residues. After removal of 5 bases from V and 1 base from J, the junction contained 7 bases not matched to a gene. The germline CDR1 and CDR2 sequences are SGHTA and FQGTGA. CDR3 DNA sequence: TGTGCCAGCAGCCCCCCTGGCGGGGGGTCCTACAATGAGCAGTTCTTC. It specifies CASSPPGGGSYNEQFF.

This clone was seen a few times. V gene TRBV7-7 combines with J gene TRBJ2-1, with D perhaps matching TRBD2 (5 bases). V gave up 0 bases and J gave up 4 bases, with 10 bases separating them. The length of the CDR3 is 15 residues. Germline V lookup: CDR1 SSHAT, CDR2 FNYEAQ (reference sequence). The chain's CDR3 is CASSLAHTSYNEQFF. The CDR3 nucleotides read TGTGCCAGCAGCTTAGCCCACACTAGTTACAATGAGCAGTTCTTC.

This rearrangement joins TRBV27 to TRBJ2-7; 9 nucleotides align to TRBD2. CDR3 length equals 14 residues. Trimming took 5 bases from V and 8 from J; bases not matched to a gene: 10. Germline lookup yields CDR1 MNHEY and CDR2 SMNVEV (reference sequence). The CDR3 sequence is CASSPLGGGAKQYF. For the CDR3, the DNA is TGTGCCAGCAGTCCCCTGGGCGGGGGGGCCAAGCAGTACTTC.

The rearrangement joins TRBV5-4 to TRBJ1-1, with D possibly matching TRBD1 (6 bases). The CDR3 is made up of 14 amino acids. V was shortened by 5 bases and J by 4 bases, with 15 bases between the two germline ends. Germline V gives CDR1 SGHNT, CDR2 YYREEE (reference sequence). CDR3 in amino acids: CASRYLGGATEAFF. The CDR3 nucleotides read TGTGCCAGCAGGTACCTCGGGGGGGCCACTGAAGCTTTCTTT.

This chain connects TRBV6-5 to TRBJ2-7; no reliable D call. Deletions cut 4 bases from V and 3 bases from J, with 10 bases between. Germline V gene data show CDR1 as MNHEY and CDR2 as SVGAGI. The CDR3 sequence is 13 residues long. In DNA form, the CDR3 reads TGTGCCAGCAGTTTTCTCGAGAGCTACGAGCAGTACTTC. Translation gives CASSFLESYEQYF.

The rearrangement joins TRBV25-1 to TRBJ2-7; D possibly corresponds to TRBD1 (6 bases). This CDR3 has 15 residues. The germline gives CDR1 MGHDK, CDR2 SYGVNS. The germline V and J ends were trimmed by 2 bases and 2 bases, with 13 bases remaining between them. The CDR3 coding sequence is TGTGCCAGCAGTGAAGTCGGGCGACAGGCCTACGAGCAGTACTTC. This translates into CASSEVGRQAYEQYF.

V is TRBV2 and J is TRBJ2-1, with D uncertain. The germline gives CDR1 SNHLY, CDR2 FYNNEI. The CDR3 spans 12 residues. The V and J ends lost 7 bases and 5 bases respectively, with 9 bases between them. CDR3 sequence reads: CASIPRDNEQFF. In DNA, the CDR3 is TGTGCCAGCATCCCACGGGACAATGAGCAGTTCTTC.

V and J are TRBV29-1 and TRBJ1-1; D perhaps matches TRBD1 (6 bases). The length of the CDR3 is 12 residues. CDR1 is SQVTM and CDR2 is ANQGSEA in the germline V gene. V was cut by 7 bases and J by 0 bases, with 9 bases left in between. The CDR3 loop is CSAGQLNTEAFF. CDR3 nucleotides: TGCAGCGCAGGACAGTTGAACACTGAAGCTTTCTTT.

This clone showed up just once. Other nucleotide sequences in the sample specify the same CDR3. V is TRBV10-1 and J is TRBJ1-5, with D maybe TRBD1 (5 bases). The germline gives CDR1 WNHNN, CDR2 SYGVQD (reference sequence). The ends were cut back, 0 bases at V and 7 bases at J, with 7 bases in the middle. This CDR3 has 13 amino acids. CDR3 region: CASSESRGQPQHF. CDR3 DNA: TGCGCCAGCAGTGAGTCGCGGGGCCAGCCCCAGCATTTT.

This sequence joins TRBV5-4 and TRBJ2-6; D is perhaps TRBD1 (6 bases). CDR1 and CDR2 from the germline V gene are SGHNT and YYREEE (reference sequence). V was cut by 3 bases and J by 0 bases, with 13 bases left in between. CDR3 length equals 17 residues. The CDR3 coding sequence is TGTGCCAGCAGCTCAAGGGACATTAGCTCTGGGGCCAACGTCCTGACTTTC. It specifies CASSSRDISSGANVLTF.

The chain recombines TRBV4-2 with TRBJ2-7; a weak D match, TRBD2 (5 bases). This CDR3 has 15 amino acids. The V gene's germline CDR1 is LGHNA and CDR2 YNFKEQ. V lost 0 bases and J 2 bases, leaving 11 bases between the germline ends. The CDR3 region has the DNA TGTGCCAGCAGCCAAGATTCCGTCGGGGCCTACGAGCAGTACTTC. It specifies CASSQDSVGAYEQYF.

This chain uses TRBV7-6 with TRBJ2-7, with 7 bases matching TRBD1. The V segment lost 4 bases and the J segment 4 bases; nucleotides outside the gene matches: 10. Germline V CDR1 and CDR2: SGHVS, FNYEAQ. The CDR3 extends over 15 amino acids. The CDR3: CASSSLPGTDYEQYF. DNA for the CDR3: TGTGCCAGCAGCTCCTTACCCGGGACAGATTACGAGCAGTACTTC. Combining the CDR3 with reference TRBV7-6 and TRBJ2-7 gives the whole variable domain GAGVSQSPRYKVTKRGQDVALRCDPISGHVSLYWYRQALGQGPEFLTYFNYEAQQDKSGLPNDRFSAERPEGSISTLTIQRTEQRDSAMYRCASSSLPGTDYEQYFGPGTRLTVT.

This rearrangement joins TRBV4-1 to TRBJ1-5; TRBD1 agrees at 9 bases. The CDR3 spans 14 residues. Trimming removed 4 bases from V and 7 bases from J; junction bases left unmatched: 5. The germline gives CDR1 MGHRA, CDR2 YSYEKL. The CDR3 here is CASSPLQGAQPQHF. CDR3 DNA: TGCGCCAGCAGCCCTTTACAGGGGGCACAGCCCCAGCATTTT.